What follows describes a single T cell receptor (beta chain). This sample was taken from a study of T cell changes during pregnancy in multiple sclerosis. Sequencing was performed with immunoSEQ multiplex PCR; in TCRdb, only in-frame clones are kept and a portion is missing. Altogether some 100,000 clones are present, 90% to 95% being singletons, with the ten largest covering about 0.9%. Deletions cut 7 bases from V and 0 bases from J, with 9 bases between. The CDR3 spans 13 residues. CDR1 and CDR2 from the germline V gene are SNHLY and FYNNEI. The chain uses TRBV2 and TRBJ1-2, with D uncertain. The material was peripheral blood, obtained before pregnancy. This TCR derives from a female donor with multiple sclerosis, enrolled in a pregnancy study. The CDR3 DNA is TGTGCCAGCACCGTCGAGTCTAACTATGGCTACACCTTC. Its protein product is CASTVESNYGYTF.